These T cell receptor beta chains were read from a single sample in a study of blood T cell repertoires in COVID-19. Sequenced by immunoSEQ multiplex PCR; TCRdb stores in-frame clones only, minus some. In the table there are under 400,000 clones, roughly 90% of which are singletons. The specimen was peripheral blood. The receptors stem from a woman aged 25 to 45 with COVID-19, enrolled during active disease. Both conserved end residues are part of each CDR3. A D gene is named only where the DNA matches it firmly. Clone size appears in some rows only: once, few, many, or a class for an expanded clone.

d_call	v_call	clone_size	j_call	cdr3_nt	cdr3_aa
.	TRBV3-1/TRBV3-2	.	TRBJ2-3	TGTGCCAGCAGCCAAGTTGAGCGGCAGTATTTT	CASSQVERQYF
.	TRBV10-3	.	TRBJ1-2	TGTGCCACCGGAGCAGGGGCTGGCTACACCTTC	CATGAGAGYTF
TRBD1	TRBV29-1	once	TRBJ1-3	TGCAGCGTTGAGTGGACAGGGGGCTTTGGAAACACCATATATTTT	CSVEWTGGFGNTIYF
TRBD1	TRBV3-1/TRBV3-2	.	TRBJ1-1	TGTGCCAGCACGACAGGGGGGAACACTGAAGCTTTCTTT	CASTTGGNTEAFF
.	TRBV28	once	TRBJ2-7	TGTGCCAGCAGTTTACCTTCCGCGACGGGCGAGCAGTACTTC	CASSLPSATGEQYF
.	TRBV5-1	.	TRBJ2-3	TGCGCCAGCAGCTTGCTCAGTGAGGCGCAGTATTTT	CASSLLSEAQYF
TRBD1	TRBV2	once	TRBJ2-7	TGTGCCAGCAGTGAAGCTAGGACAGGGAGGTTTGGGTACTTC	CASSEARTGRFGYF
TRBD2	TRBV3-1/TRBV3-2	.	TRBJ2-7	TGTGCCAGCAGCCAAGGGGGGAGGGGCTCCTACGAGCAGTACTTC	CASSQGGRGSYEQYF
.	TRBV10-1	.	TRBJ2-1	TGCGCCAGCAGAGAACCACTAGACAATGAGCAGTTCTTC	CASREPLDNEQFF
TRBD1	TRBV25-1	.	TRBJ1-1	TGTGCCAGCAGTAAGGGTAGAGGGACAGGTCAAACTGCTGAAGCTTTCTTT	CASSKGRGTGQTAEAFF
.	TRBV5-1	.	TRBJ1-1	TGCGCCAGCAGCTTTGCGGGATCGGAAGCTTTCTTT	CASSFAGSEAFF
TRBD2	TRBV30	.	TRBJ2-7	TGTGCCTGGAGTGTAAAGACTAGCGGAGTGAGCTCCTACGAGCAGTACTTC	CAWSVKTSGVSSYEQYF
.	TRBV28	.	TRBJ2-1	TGTGCCAGCAGTTCTCACTCGAGCTCCTACAATGAGCAGTTCTTC	CASSSHSSSYNEQFF
TRBD1	TRBV11-2	.	TRBJ2-2	TGTGCCAGCAGCTTAGCTAGGACAGGGTTTTCCCCCGGGGAGCTGTTTTTT	CASSLARTGFSPGELFF
.	TRBV7-7	.	TRBJ1-1	TGTGCCAGCAGCTTAACGGGGAACACTGAAGCTTTCTTT	CASSLTGNTEAFF
TRBD1	TRBV5-6	.	TRBJ2-5	TGTGCCAGCAGCGTCGGACAGGGGGAGTACCGGGCCCAGTACTTC	CASSVGQGEYRAQYF
TRBD2	TRBV2	.	TRBJ2-5	TGTGCCAGCAGTGAATTTTCTAGCGGGAGTGAGACCCAGTACTTC	CASSEFSSGSETQYF
.	TRBV27	.	TRBJ2-5	TGTGCCAGCAGTTTATTCAGGAGGGGCGGTGGGGAGACCCAGTACTTC	CASSLFRRGGGETQYF
.	TRBV3-1/TRBV3-2	.	TRBJ1-2	TGTGCCAGCAGCCAGGAGAACTATGGCTACACCTTC	CASSQENYGYTF
.	TRBV2	.	TRBJ1-2	TGTGCCAGCAGTGTTTCGGGAAACTATGGCTACACCTTC	CASSVSGNYGYTF
.	TRBV27	.	TRBJ2-1	TGTGCCAGCAGCCGAGGACTGAACAATGAGCAGTTCTTC	CASSRGLNNEQFF
.	TRBV18	.	TRBJ2-1	TGTGCCAGCTCACCGGACAGACTTGACTCCTACAATGAGCAGTTCTTC	CASSPDRLDSYNEQFF
TRBD1	TRBV28	.	TRBJ2-7	TGTGCCAGTGTACCGGGACAGGCCTACGAGCAGTACTTC	CASVPGQAYEQYF
TRBD2	TRBV5-1	.	TRBJ2-5	TGCGCCAGCAGCGGGGCCGGGACTAGAGGTAGAGAGACCCAGTACTTC	CASSGAGTRGRETQYF
TRBD1	TRBV18	.	TRBJ1-2	TGTGCCAGCTCACGATCCGGGACAGGGGATGGCTACACCTTC	CASSRSGTGDGYTF
TRBD1	TRBV7-3	.	TRBJ1-1	TGTGCCAGCAGCAGAAAAACAGGGGGTCGGCCCACTGAAGCTTTCTTT	CASSRKTGGRPTEAFF
.	TRBV18	.	TRBJ2-7	TGTGCCAGCTCACCCGCCGGCTCCTACGAGCAGTACTTC	CASSPAGSYEQYF
.	TRBV19	.	TRBJ1-1	TGTGCCAGTAGTCCCAACAGGAAGATGAACACTGAAGCTTTCTTT	CASSPNRKMNTEAFF
.	TRBV9	.	TRBJ2-7	TGTGCCAGCAGCGTAGAACAGGGTATGGGGGAGCAGTACTTC	CASSVEQGMGEQYF
.	TRBV30	.	TRBJ1-5	TGTGCCTGGGCCAGGGAGGCGGGTCAGCCCCAGCATTTT	CAWAREAGQPQHF
.	TRBV20-1	once	TRBJ2-4	TGCAGTGCCAGTAGGGGAGCCAAAAACATTCAGTACTTC	CSASRGAKNIQYF
TRBD2	TRBV2	.	TRBJ2-7	TGTGCCAGCAGTGAGGGAGCGGGAGCGGGATACGAGCAGTACTTC	CASSEGAGAGYEQYF
TRBD2	TRBV4-2	.	TRBJ2-7	TGTGCCAGCAGCCAGATGGGTATGACTAGCGTCCCCTACGAGCAGTACTTC	CASSQMGMTSVPYEQYF
TRBD2	TRBV11-3	.	TRBJ2-3	TGTGCCAGCAGCTCCCGACTAGCGGGAGAGACAGATACGCAGTATTTT	CASSSRLAGETDTQYF
TRBD1	TRBV18	.	TRBJ2-1	TGTGCCAGCTCACCACCGGAGAGAACAGGGGCCGATGAGCAGTTCTTC	CASSPPERTGADEQFF
.	TRBV28	.	TRBJ1-6	TGTGCCAGCATCGTAGGGGGATCCTATAATTCACCCCTCCACTTT	CASIVGGSYNSPLHF
.	TRBV30	.	TRBJ2-1	TGTGCCTGGAGTGGGGGGCTTGGCGATAATGAGCAGTTCTTC	CAWSGGLGDNEQFF
.	TRBV27	.	TRBJ1-6	TGTGCCAGCAGTTTCCCAGGGGCCAATTCACCCCTCCACTTT	CASSFPGANSPLHF
.	TRBV7-9	.	TRBJ1-4	TGTGCCAGCAGCAAAGCTGGACAGTATGGGGCTAATGAAAAACTGTTTTTT	CASSKAGQYGANEKLFF
TRBD1	TRBV28	.	TRBJ1-1	TGTGCCAGCAGGACAGGGGGCGGGACTGAAGCTTTCTTT	CASRTGGGTEAFF
.	TRBV2	.	TRBJ1-2	TGTGCCAGCAGAGACACAGGGAGCTATGGCTACACCTTC	CASRDTGSYGYTF
.	TRBV15	.	TRBJ1-1	TGTGCCACCAGCATTAAGAGAAACACTGAAGCTTTCTTT	CATSIKRNTEAFF
.	TRBV19	.	TRBJ2-7	TGTGCCAGTAGTAGGGGGGACAGTCCCACCTACGAGCAGTACTTC	CASSRGDSPTYEQYF
.	TRBV2	.	TRBJ2-5	TGTGCCAGCAGTGAGCAGCAAGAGACCCAGTACTTC	CASSEQQETQYF